The 7 T cell receptor beta chains reported below all come from one sample, sequenced in a study of beta chain features in type 1 diabetes. Sequencing targeted expressed TCRB transcripts, as all isolated RNA had been reverse transcribed. Here immunoSEQ multiplex PCR was the method, and the copy in TCRdb shows in-frame clones only, minus some. The profile covers 140,000 to 150,000 clones, with under 60% appearing a single time and 0.35% to 0.45% taken by the ten largest. Source material: Tregs from blood. The origin of the receptors is a man younger than 30 in good health.

The chain carries TRBV10-3 and TRBJ2-1, with TRBD2 matching 9 bases. The CDR3 runs 15 residues. Germline V lookup: CDR1 ENHRY, CDR2 SYGVKD. Trimming took 7 bases from V and 0 from J; bases not matched to a gene: 4. CDR3 nucleotide sequence: TGTGCCATCACCAAGACTAGCGGCTCCTACAATGAGCAGTTCTTC. This sequence encodes CAITKTSGSYNEQFF.

This clone was counted a few times. In nucleotides, the CDR3 is TGTGCTAGTGCTCTCTCAGGGGGCGGCTACACCTTC. Its translation is CASALSGGGYTF. The gene calls are TRBV12-5 and TRBJ1-2; 8 positions match TRBD1. The length of the CDR3 is 12 residues. Germline lookup yields CDR1 LGHNT and CDR2 FRNRAP. V shed 7 bases and J 8 bases; nucleotides not matched to a gene: 6.

V is TRBV5-1 and J is TRBJ2-7, with 7 bases identical to TRBD1. The CDR3 consists of 14 residues. Trimming cost V 3 bases and J 6 bases; bases outside gene matches: 9. Germline V gene lookup returns CDR1 SGHRS and CDR2 YFSETQ. DNA of the CDR3: TGCGCCAGCAGCTCACGACAGGGCGGAGGCGAGCAGTACTTC. It yields the protein CASSSRQGGGEQYF.

This clone appeared a few times. The chain's CDR3 is CASSDRVWSDTQYF. In DNA form, the CDR3 reads TGTGCCAGCAGTGACAGGGTCTGGTCAGATACGCAGTATTTT. The chain carries TRBV2 and TRBJ2-3; TRBD1 is a possible D gene (5 bases). This CDR3 has 14 residues. The germline V and J ends were trimmed by 3 bases and 4 bases, with 11 bases remaining between them. In germline, CDR1 is SNHLY, CDR2 FYNNEI.

The chain combines TRBV18 with TRBJ2-6; 7 bases fit TRBD1. The CDR3 spans 18 residues. Germline-derived CDR1 and CDR2 are KGHSH and LQKENI. V gave up 4 bases and J gave up 0 bases; unmatched junction bases: 9. CDR3 nucleotides: TGTGCCAGCTCACTCTACCTAGGGGGCGCCTCTGGGGCCAACGTCCTGACTTTC. Protein sequence: CASSLYLGGASGANVLTF.

This clone appeared a few times. The rearrangement joins TRBV7-2 to TRBJ2-3, with D possibly being TRBD2 (5 bases). This CDR3 comprises 17 residues. Germline V lookup: CDR1 SGHTA, CDR2 FQGNSA. V lost 3 bases, J lost 2 bases, and 18 bases lay in between. The CDR3 sequence: CASSLYLDSTYTDTQYF. The CDR3 DNA sequence: TGTGCCAGCAGCTTGTACCTGGACTCCACTTACACAGATACGCAGTATTTT.

The chain has TRBV18 and TRBJ2-1; 9 nucleotides line up with TRBD2. V shed 6 bases and J 13 bases; nucleotides not matched to a gene: 7. Germline V gene data show CDR1 as KGHSH and CDR2 as LQKENI. CDR3 size: 12 residues. The CDR3 region is CASSPILAGQFF. The DNA for the CDR3 is TGTGCCAGCTCCCCGATACTAGCGGGCCAGTTCTTC.